Listed below are T cell receptor beta chains from one sample, sequenced in a study of cytomegalovirus exposure and HLA in healthy donors. Libraries were prepared by immunoSEQ multiplex PCR; TCRdb keeps only in-frame clonotypes and omits some of them. The data show around 230,000 clones, 82% seen once. The sequenced material came from PBMCs. These receptors all come from a man between 40 and 49 years old in good health and CMV-seropositive. The CDR3 runs from the conserved cysteine through the conserved F or W. Fields, in order: V gene, clone size, D gene, J gene, CDR3 DNA, CDR3 protein. A D gene is named only where the DNA matches it firmly. Clone size, where shown, is once, few, many, or a class for clones that have expanded.

TRBV4-1	once	TRBD2	TRBJ2-4	TGCGCCAGCAGCCTCCCCGAGCCTACTAGCGGGGAGGTCGAAAACATTCAGTACTTC	CASSLPEPTSGEVENIQYF
TRBV4-2	.	TRBD2	TRBJ2-1	TGTGCCAGCAGCCAGGGGACTAGCGGGGCAACGGGGGAGCAGTTCTTC	CASSQGTSGATGEQFF
TRBV30	.	.	TRBJ1-1	TGTGCCTGGAGTGACAGCTATCCTTCTGAAGCTTTCTTT	CAWSDSYPSEAFF
TRBV7-3	once	TRBD2	TRBJ2-1	TGTGCCAGCAGCTTCATAGCGGGAGGGAGGGATGAGCAGTTCTTC	CASSFIAGGRDEQFF
TRBV19	.	TRBD2	TRBJ2-1	TGTGCCAGTAGTACAGGACTAGCGGGGGCCCCGGTCTTC	CASSTGLAGAPVF
TRBV4-1	.	.	TRBJ2-1	TGCGCCAGCAGCCTACTAGCTTCTAATGAGCAGTTCTTC	CASSLLASNEQFF
TRBV7-8	.	TRBD2	TRBJ2-3	TGTGCCAGCAGCTTAGGTAGCGGGAGCACAGATACGCAGTATTTT	CASSLGSGSTDTQYF
TRBV5-1	once	TRBD2	TRBJ2-3	TGCGCCAGCAGCATCGGACTAGCGGGAGCGGTTGATACGCAGTATTTT	CASSIGLAGAVDTQYF
TRBV7-6	.	TRBD1	TRBJ1-1	TGTGCCAGCAGCTGGACAGGGGTTTACACTGAAGCTTTCTTT	CASSWTGVYTEAFF
TRBV7-3	.	.	TRBJ1-1	TGTGCCAGCAGCCCTGGGGGGGGGACTGAAGCTTTCTTT	CASSPGGGTEAFF
TRBV9	.	TRBD2	TRBJ2-1	TGTGCCAGCAGCGTATTGAGCGGGGGGTACAATGAGCAGTTCTTC	CASSVLSGGYNEQFF
TRBV15	.	.	TRBJ2-3	TGTGCCACCAGCGATGAGTACACAGATACGCAGTATTTT	CATSDEYTDTQYF
TRBV5-1	.	TRBD2	TRBJ2-4	TGCGCCAGCAGCTTGGTAGCGGGAGGAGAAAACATTCAGTACTTC	CASSLVAGGENIQYF
TRBV7-8	.	TRBD1	TRBJ2-5	TGTGCCAGCAGCATGGACAGGGGCCTCCAAGAGACCCAGTACTTC	CASSMDRGLQETQYF
TRBV4-1	.	.	TRBJ1-4	TGCGCCAGCAGCCAGCCCTGGGAGTCTAATGAAAAACTGTTTTTT	CASSQPWESNEKLFF
TRBV5-6	few	.	TRBJ2-6	TGTGCCAGCAGCTTGTTGCAGGCCTCCTCTGGGGCCAACGTCCTGACTTTC	CASSLLQASSGANVLTF
TRBV19	.	TRBD1	TRBJ2-1	TGTGCCAGTAGTATGGGCACTTCCGGGACAGGGTTTTTCAGCTCCTACAATGAGCAGTTCTTC	CASSMGTSGTGFFSSYNEQFF
TRBV7-8	once	TRBD1	TRBJ2-5	TGTGCCAGCAGCTTTGACAGGGAAGAGACCCAGTACTTC	CASSFDREETQYF
TRBV5-1	.	TRBD1	TRBJ2-7	TGCGCCAGCAGTACCGGGACAGACCTTTACGAGCAGTACTTC	CASSTGTDLYEQYF
TRBV7-6	.	.	TRBJ2-1	TGTGCCAGCAGCTTACAGGGTGAGCAGTTCTTC	CASSLQGEQFF
TRBV7-9	.	.	TRBJ2-5	TGTTCCAGCAGCCTAACCCTAATACACCAAGAGACCCAGTACTTC	CSSSLTLIHQETQYF
TRBV2	few	.	TRBJ1-1	TGTGCCAGCAACGCACAGGGTTACACTGAAGCTTTCTTT	CASNAQGYTEAFF
TRBV19	.	TRBD1	TRBJ1-5	TGTGCCAGTAGTAGACAGGGCCCCACGAGCAATCAGCCCCAGCATTTT	CASSRQGPTSNQPQHF
TRBV7-2	once	.	TRBJ1-1	TGTGCCAGCAGCCCCCGTGGGCTGGGCACTGAAGCTTTCTTT	CASSPRGLGTEAFF
TRBV6-5	.	TRBD1	TRBJ1-5	TGTGCCAGCAGTTCGGACAGGGGGCCGAATCAGCCCCAGCATTTT	CASSSDRGPNQPQHF
TRBV7-9	.	TRBD1	TRBJ1-1	TGTGCCAGCAGCTCGGGACAGGGTTACACTGAAGCTTTCTTT	CASSSGQGYTEAFF
TRBV10-1	.	.	TRBJ2-3	TGCGCCAGCAGTGAAGAGGGAGGTTTAGGGGATACGCAGTATTTT	CASSEEGGLGDTQYF
TRBV7-8	.	.	TRBJ2-5	TGTGCCAGCAGCCGCGCCTTGTTTGAGACCCAGTACTTC	CASSRALFETQYF
TRBV7-3	few	.	TRBJ2-3	TGTGCCAGCAGCCTCGGCCGAGACAGACCTCGCACAGATACGCAGTATTTT	CASSLGRDRPRTDTQYF
TRBV27	.	.	TRBJ1-1	TGTGCCAGCAGCCCTCGACCAGGGGCGCGTGAAGCTTTCTTT	CASSPRPGAREAFF
TRBV5-4	few	TRBD1	TRBJ1-5	TGTGCCAGCAGCCGCGGACAGGGTGCAAATCAGCCCCAGCATTTT	CASSRGQGANQPQHF
TRBV30	.	TRBD1	TRBJ1-5	TGTGCCTGGAGTCCCGGGACAGGGACCCTCAGCAATCAGCCCCAGCATTTT	CAWSPGTGTLSNQPQHF
TRBV6-6	few	.	TRBJ1-5	TGTGCCAGCAGTTACCCTACAGGGTCCAATCAGCCCCAGCATTTT	CASSYPTGSNQPQHF
TRBV7-9	.	.	TRBJ2-7	TGTGCCAGCAGCTTCCGGGACAACTACGAGCAGTACTTC	CASSFRDNYEQYF
TRBV11-3	.	TRBD2	TRBJ2-3	TGTGCCAGCAGCTTAGATCTAGCGGGAGGTGCGCAGTATTTT	CASSLDLAGGAQYF
TRBV5-4	.	TRBD1	TRBJ2-1	TGTGCCAGCAGCCCAGCAAGGGACAGGGTCAATGAGCAGTTCTTC	CASSPARDRVNEQFF